This entry lists 16 T cell receptor beta chains sequenced from one sample in a study of blood T cell repertoires in COVID-19. TCRdb keeps only in-frame clones here, not all; method: immunoSEQ multiplex PCR. Among about 120,000 clones, around 74% were seen once, and the ten largest hold 7.6%. Sequencing was done on a sample of peripheral blood. The source of these receptors is an older woman with acute or convalescent COVID-19.

The V call is TRBV10-3, the J call TRBJ1-4; weak D call: TRBD1 (5 bases). This CDR3 comprises 13 residues. CDR1 and CDR2 from the germline V gene are ENHRY and SYGVKD. With 4 bases removed from V and 8 bases from J, the gap between germline ends came to 11 bases. CDR3 bases: TGTGCCATCAGTGCGGGGGACGGAGAAAAACTGTTTTTT. This gives the protein CAISAGDGEKLFF.

The V gene is TRBV7-2, the J gene TRBJ1-3; no clear D gene. Trimming took off 1 base at V and 1 base at J, with 11 bases between the two ends. Germline assignment: CDR1 SGHTA and CDR2 FQGNSA. The CDR3 is made up of 16 amino acids. CDR3 coding DNA: TGTGCCAGCAGCTTAGGTACAGCCTCTTCTGGAAACACCATATATTTT. It is translated as CASSLGTASSGNTIYF. The full variable domain, in which reference TRBV7-2 and TRBJ1-3 provide the parts outside the CDR3, is GAGVSQSPSNKVTEKGKDVELRCDPISGHTALYWYRQSLGQGLEFLIYFQGNSAPDKSGLPSDRFSAERTGGSVSTLTIQRTQQEDSAVYLCASSLGTASSGNTIYFGEGSWLTVV.

The chain is built from TRBV4-2 and TRBJ2-3; no clear D gene. CDR1 is LGHNA, CDR2 YNFKEQ, per germline. The CDR3 is 13 residues long. Deletions cut 1 base from V and 4 bases from J, with 6 bases between. The CDR3 protein is CASSQGAPDTQYF. CDR3 in DNA: TGTGCCAGCAGCCAAGGAGCACCAGATACGCAGTATTTT.

The chain carries TRBV6-5 and TRBJ2-5; D unresolved. Germline CDR1 reads MNHEY; CDR2 reads SVGAGI. The CDR3 spans 14 residues. Trimming left V 6 bases short and J 0 bases short, with 11 bases between. For the CDR3, the DNA is TGTGCCAGCAGATTAGATTCGAACCAAGAGACCCAGTACTTC. It is translated as CASRLDSNQETQYF.

The rearrangement links TRBV7-9 to TRBJ2-2; 7 positions match TRBD1. This CDR3 is built from 16 residues. Germline CDR1 is SEHNR and CDR2 is FQNEAQ (reference sequence). V dropped 3 bases and J dropped 1; count of bases not matched to a gene: 5. The DNA of the CDR3 is TGTGCCAGCAGCTTGAGACAGGGCCGGAACACCGGGGAGCTGTTTTTT. It specifies CASSLRQGRNTGELFF. The entire variable domain, with the rest obtained from reference TRBV7-9 and TRBJ2-2, is as follows: DTGVSQNPRHKITKRGQNVTFRCDPISEHNRLYWYRQTLGQGPEFLTYFQNEAQLEKSRLLSDRFSAERPKGSFSTLEIQRTEQGDSAMYLCASSLRQGRNTGELFFGEGSRLTVL.

The chain joins TRBV15 to TRBJ1-4, with TRBD1 matching over 9 bases. CDR1 is LNHNV, CDR2 YYDKDF, per germline (reference sequence). The CDR3 covers 14 residues. Germline trimming cut 3 bases from V and 8 bases from J; bases unmatched to any gene: 4. CDR3 residues: CATSSGTGYEKLFF. The CDR3 coding sequence is TGTGCCACCAGCAGCGGGACAGGGTACGAAAAACTGTTTTTT.

As for this clone: A read error may account for a junction end that differs from germline. This chain connects TRBV9 to TRBJ1-2; no clear D. Per germline, CDR1 SGDLS and CDR2 YYNGEE. This CDR3 contains 12 residues. CDR3 DNA: TGTGCCAGCAGCGTAGGCTTCGAGGGAGGAGAATTC. This translates into CASSVGFEGGEF.

The chain joins TRBV5-1 to TRBJ2-2; TRBD2 is a possible D gene (6 bases). V lost 4 bases and J 4 bases, leaving 14 bases between the germline ends. The CDR3 has 15 residues. The germline V gene has CDR1 SGHRS and CDR2 YFSETQ. The CDR3 region has the DNA TGCGCCAGCAGCCTTGGTGGAGGGGCCACCGGGGAGCTGTTTTTT. Protein product: CASSLGGGATGELFF.

This chain uses TRBV20-1 with TRBJ2-3, with D perhaps TRBD2 (5 bases). Germline V gene lookup returns CDR1 DFQATT and CDR2 SNEGSKA (reference sequence). V was cut by 6 bases and J by 7 bases, with 11 bases left in between. The CDR3 extends over 11 amino acids. CDR3 DNA: TGCAGTGCAACGGCGGGCCATACGCAGTATTTT. It specifies CSATAGHTQYF.

The table lists this clone with a few counts. The rearrangement uses TRBV7-6 and TRBJ1-4; D remains ambiguous. Germline-derived CDR1 and CDR2 are SGHVS and FNYEAQ. This CDR3 contains 15 residues. V lost 1 base and J lost 4, with 10 bases in between. CDR3 DNA: TGTGCCAGCAGCTTAGAACGAGGGTTTAATGAAAAACTGTTTTTT. Translated: CASSLERGFNEKLFF.

The V and J genes are TRBV5-6 and TRBJ1-5; 10 nucleotides agree with TRBD1. CDR1 is SGHDT, CDR2 YYEEEE, per germline. CDR3 length: 16 amino acids. Trimming cost V 4 bases and J 6 bases; bases outside gene matches: 10. This CDR3 is CASSTGRGQGGQPQHF. CDR3 coding DNA: TGTGCCAGCAGCACTGGACGAGGACAGGGGGGTCAGCCCCAGCATTTT.

The V gene is TRBV12-5, the J gene TRBJ1-2; possibly TRBD1 for D (6 bases). Trimming stripped 1 base from V and 7 bases from J, with 22 bases between. There are 17 residues in the CDR3. Per the germline V gene, CDR1 is LGHNT and CDR2 is FRNRAP. In DNA, the CDR3 is TGTGCTAGTGGTTTGGCTAGACAGACCCGGGGGGCGGGTGGCTACACCTTC. This encodes CASGLARQTRGAGGYTF.

This chain uses TRBV28 with TRBJ1-3; D is ambiguous. V gave up 4 bases and J gave up 3 bases, with 13 bases separating them. Germline-derived CDR1 and CDR2 are MDHEN and SYDVKM. The CDR3 is 15 residues long. CDR3 sequence: CASSSGGYFGNTIYF. CDR3 nucleotides: TGTGCCAGCAGTTCCGGAGGTTACTTTGGAAACACCATATATTTT.

The V call is TRBV6-5, the J call TRBJ1-1, with 7 bases identical to TRBD1. J was trimmed by 0 bases and V by 9 bases; bases with no gene match: 4. The germline gives CDR1 MNHEY, CDR2 SVGAGI. The CDR3 covers 13 residues. CDR3 amino acids: CASRGQMNTEAFF. CDR3 coding DNA: TGTGCCAGTAGGGGACAGATGAACACTGAAGCTTTCTTT.

This chain links TRBV7-2 with TRBJ2-2, with D tentatively TRBD1 (6 bases). This CDR3 is built from 17 residues. CDR1 is SGHTA, CDR2 FQGNSA, per germline. V lost 2 bases, J lost 2 bases, and 15 bases lay in between. The CDR3 DNA reads as TGTGCCAGCAGCTTAAGACCAGGGGTCCTTAACACCGGGGAGCTGTTTTTT. It specifies CASSLRPGVLNTGELFF.

V and J are TRBV28 and TRBJ1-2; D may be TRBD1 (5 bases). This CDR3 has 14 residues. Deletions cut 6 bases from V and 4 bases from J, with 15 bases between. Germline V gene data show CDR1 as MDHEN and CDR2 as SYDVKM. The CDR3 sequence: CASRPQDRAYGYTF. The CDR3 DNA sequence: TGTGCCAGCAGACCACAGGATAGGGCCTATGGCTACACCTTC.